What follows are 25 T cell receptor beta chains derived from one specimen sequenced in a study of spatial heterogeneity in lung cancer. TCRdb re-analysed the 5' RACE reads in MiXCR, keeping a single row per CDR3 protein. The sample has more than 85,000 distinct CDR3 sequences; approximately 8.2% are singletons. Time point here: sample taken at primary tumor resection. Sequencing covered unsorted whole RNA taken from tumor, nontumor lung or frozen PBMC. The sample here was PBMCs, taken at surgery. All receptors derive from a male donor with early-stage non-small cell lung cancer.

This clonotype was picked up many times. The rearrangement links TRBV18 to TRBJ2-1, with 16 bases that match TRBD2. This CDR3 spans 21 amino acids. The germline V gene has CDR1 KGHSH and CDR2 LQKENI. With 3 bases clipped from V and 0 bases from J, the junction kept 11 bases outside the gene matches. CDR3 bases: TGTGCCAGCTCACCTCCCCCCGGGACTAGCGGGAGGGATAGCTCCTACAATGAGCAGTTCTTC. The encoded protein is CASSPPPGTSGRDSSYNEQFF.

The chain has TRBV7-9 and TRBJ2-7, with D perhaps TRBD1 (5 bases). Per germline, CDR1 SEHNR and CDR2 FQNEAQ (reference sequence). Trimming stripped 5 bases from V and 7 bases from J, with 12 bases between. This CDR3 contains 12 residues. The CDR3 DNA is TGTGCCAGCAGCCTAGGGGTGAGGGAGCAGTACTTC. Translating it yields CASSLGVREQYF.

This clonotype was seen at least ten times. This chain uses TRBV30 with TRBJ2-3; D gene ambiguous. The CDR3 has 14 residues. V was pared by 0 bases and J by 2 bases, with 9 bases between. Germline lookup yields CDR1 GTSNPN and CDR2 SVGIG (reference sequence). CDR3 loop: CAWSVGRTTDTQYF. The CDR3 DNA sequence: TGTGCCTGGAGTGTAGGCAGGACCACAGATACGCAGTATTTT. Complete variable domain (other parts from reference TRBV30 and TRBJ2-3): SQTIHQWPATLVQPVGSPLSLECTVEGTSNPNLYWYRQAAGRGLQLLFYSVGIGQISSEVPQNLSASRPQDRQFILSSKKLLLSDSGFYLCAWSVGRTTDTQYFGPGTRLTVL.

The chain carries TRBV5-6 and TRBJ2-3, with 11 bases lining up with TRBD1. Looked up from germline, CDR1 is SGHDT and CDR2 is YYEEEE. V trimming: 4 bases; J trimming: 4 bases; junction bases outside the gene matches: 8. This CDR3 is 16 amino acids long. The chain's CDR3 is CASSKDRGRDPDTQYF. Here the CDR3 DNA reads TGTGCCAGCAGCAAGGACAGGGGGCGAGATCCAGATACGCAGTATTTT.

The table lists this clonotype with a few counts. The chain recombines TRBV18 with TRBJ2-7; D gene unclear. Germline V gene lookup returns CDR1 KGHSH and CDR2 LQKENI. V dropped 0 bases and J dropped 3 bases, with 12 bases sitting between them. CDR3 length: 15 amino acids. The CDR3 region has the DNA TGTGCCAGCTCACCACCGGGTTCTGGGATCTACGAGCAGTACTTC. Its translation is CASSPPGSGIYEQYF.

This clonotype was observed a few times. V usage is TRBV10-3 and J usage is TRBJ2-5, with a tentative D call TRBD2 (5 bases). The CDR3 sequence is 14 residues long. V lost 3 bases, J lost 1 base, and 9 bases lay in between. Germline V gene data show CDR1 as ENHRY and CDR2 as SYGVKD. CDR3 amino acids: CAISDLGSQETQYF. The CDR3 DNA reads TGTGCCATCAGTGATTTAGGGAGCCAAGAGACCCAGTACTTC.

The chain employs TRBV6-1 and TRBJ2-5; D is possibly TRBD1 or TRBD2 (5 bases each). The CDR3 sequence is 15 residues long. The germline CDR1 and CDR2 sequences are MNHNS and SASEGT. Trimming took off 5 bases at V and 1 base at J, with 14 bases between the two ends. This CDR3 is CASSRGPDSQETQYF. In DNA, the CDR3 is TGTGCCAGCAGTCGGGGCCCTGACAGCCAAGAGACCCAGTACTTC.

This clonotype was found many times. The genes are TRBV6-2 or TRBV6-3 and TRBJ2-7; D remains ambiguous. Trimming took off 6 bases at V and 3 bases at J, with 12 bases between the two ends. Germline lookup yields CDR1 MNHEY and CDR2 SVGEGT. The CDR3 is made up of 13 amino acids. In nucleotides, the CDR3 is TGTGCCAGCAGCCCTATCCACAGCTACGAGCAGTACTTC. Its translation: CASSPIHSYEQYF.

The genes are TRBV14 and TRBJ2-3; D possibly corresponds to TRBD2 (7 bases). This CDR3 is 14 amino acids long. The V end was cut by 1 base, the J end by 7 bases, with 12 bases between. Germline CDR1 is SGHDN and CDR2 is FVKESK. The DNA of the CDR3 is TGTGCCAGCAGCCAAGGGGGGGGCCATAATACGCAGTATTTT. Translated: CASSQGGGHNTQYF.

The CDR3 sequence: CASSYSNSPLHF. For the CDR3, the DNA is TGTGCCAGCAGTTACTCGAACTCACCCCTCCACTTT. V is TRBV6-2 or TRBV6-3 and J is TRBJ1-6; D is uncertain. V was trimmed by 0 bases and J by 10 bases, leaving 4 bases between them. The V gene's germline CDR1 is MNHEY and CDR2 SVGEGT. The CDR3 has 12 amino acids.

The chain links TRBV5-1 to TRBJ2-5; D perhaps matches TRBD2 (6 bases). V was clipped by 4 bases and J by 2 bases, with 15 bases between them. CDR1 is SGHRS and CDR2 is YFSETQ in the germline V gene. The CDR3 covers 15 residues. The CDR3 bases are TGCGCCAGCAGCCGTGGGTCTAGCGTACAAGAGACCCAGTACTTC. This translates into CASSRGSSVQETQYF.

At least ten counts were recorded for this clonotype. This chain joins TRBV2 and TRBJ2-2; no firm D call. Germline assignment: CDR1 SNHLY and CDR2 FYNNEI. This CDR3 comprises 11 residues. V was cut by 6 bases and J by 3 bases, with 2 bases left in between. The CDR3 sequence is CASRDTGELFF. As DNA, the CDR3 is TGTGCCAGCAGGGACACCGGGGAGCTGTTTTTT.

This clonotype was detected only a few times. The chain joins TRBV4-1 to TRBJ2-1; D remains ambiguous. The CDR3 length is 13 residues. Trimming cost V 0 bases and J 6 bases, with 6 bases left between them. Germline CDR1 is MGHRA and CDR2 is YSYEKL. In nucleotides, the CDR3 is TGCGCCAGCAGCCAAGAAATCTTCAATGAGCAGTTCTTC. Translating gives CASSQEIFNEQFF.

The chain is built from TRBV2 and TRBJ2-1, with 14 bases that match TRBD2. The V and J ends lost 4 bases and 13 bases, in that order; junction bases with no gene match: 9. The CDR3 consists of 15 residues. Germline CDR1 reads SNHLY; CDR2 reads FYNNEI. The CDR3, as DNA: TGTGCCAGCAGTGGGGGGACTAGCGGGAGCCCCCGTCAGTTCTTC. Its translation is CASSGGTSGSPRQFF. The whole variable domain, remainder taken from reference TRBV2 and TRBJ2-1, is EPEVTQTPSHQVTQMGQEVILRCVPISNHLYFYWYRQILGQKVEFLVSFYNNEISEKSEIFDDQFSVERPDGSNFTLKIRSTKLEDSAMYFCASSGGTSGSPRQFFGPGTRLTVL.

A few counts support this clonotype. The V and J genes are TRBV5-1 and TRBJ2-5; D tentatively fits TRBD1 or TRBD2 (6 bases each). V lost 4 bases and J lost 5, with 18 bases in between. This CDR3 comprises 15 residues. The V gene's germline CDR1 is SGHRS and CDR2 YFSETQ. The CDR3: CASSMTGDRGETQYF. CDR3 nucleotides: TGCGCCAGCAGCATGACAGGCGATCGGGGGGAGACCCAGTACTTC. Supplemented by reference TRBV5-1 and TRBJ2-5, the full variable domain reads KAGVTQTPRYLIKTRGQQVTLSCSPISGHRSVSWYQQTPGQGLQFLFEYFSETQRNKGNFPGRFSGRQFSNSRSEMNVSTLELGDSALYLCASSMTGDRGETQYFGPGTRLLVL.

The chain links TRBV29-1 to TRBJ2-7, with D unresolved. The germline V gene encodes CDR1 SQVTM and CDR2 ANQGSEA. V was cut by 2 bases and J by 3 bases, with 5 bases left in between. The CDR3 runs 11 residues. Here the CDR3 reads CSVELGYEQYF. The CDR3 DNA sequence: TGCAGCGTTGAACTTGGCTACGAGCAGTACTTC.

The chain couples TRBV6-5 to TRBJ2-7; TRBD2 might be the D (5 bases). V was cut by 2 bases and J by 2 bases, with 7 bases left in between. This CDR3 contains 13 residues. The germline gives CDR1 MNHEY, CDR2 SVGAGI. The CDR3 DNA reads as TGTGCCAGCAGTTACGGACTGGCCTACGAGCAGTACTTC. It is translated as CASSYGLAYEQYF.

The gene calls are TRBV11-2 and TRBJ2-5; D is unresolved. Germline V CDR1 and CDR2: SGHAT, FQNNGV. This CDR3 has 13 amino acids. V was cut by 3 bases and J by 3 bases, with 8 bases left in between. The chain's CDR3 is CASSLREEETQYF. The CDR3 DNA sequence: TGTGCCAGCAGCTTGAGAGAAGAAGAGACCCAGTACTTC.

This clonotype was seen only a few times. The genes are TRBV6-1 and TRBJ2-7; D is ambiguous. Trimming pared 1 base from V and 2 bases from J, leaving 12 bases between. The CDR3 covers 15 residues. Germline CDR1 is MNHNS and CDR2 is SASEGT. Here the CDR3 DNA reads TGTGCCAGCAGTGAAGGGGCACCTGGGGCCTACGAGCAGTACTTC. Its translation: CASSEGAPGAYEQYF.

The sample holds many counts of this clonotype. This sequence joins TRBV6-6 and TRBJ2-1, with TRBD2 identical over 8 bases. V lost 0 bases to trimming and J lost 7 bases; unmatched junction nucleotides: 8. The CDR3 spans 16 residues. Per germline, CDR1 MNHNY and CDR2 SVGAGI (reference sequence). CDR3 nucleotides: TGTGCCAGCAGTTACTCGATTGGGACTAGTAAGAATGAGCAGTTCTTC. Amino acid sequence: CASSYSIGTSKNEQFF.

For this clonotype: Since a much larger clone is just one base distant, this may be a read error. CDR3 amino acids: CVSSRIGSTDTQYF. The CDR3 nucleotides are TGTGTCAGCAGCCGTATTGGCAGCACAGATACGCAGTATTTT. The V call is TRBV7-2, the J call TRBJ2-3; D is uncertain. Per germline, CDR1 SGHTA and CDR2 FQGNSA. The CDR3 spans 14 residues.

The J gene is TRBJ2-2, the V gene TRBV2; the D gene could be TRBD1 or TRBD2 (5 bases each). V lost 5 bases and J lost 6, with 13 bases in between. This CDR3 has 14 residues. CDR1 and CDR2 (germline): SNHLY, FYNNEI. The chain's CDR3 is CASSPFGTPGELFF. CDR3 sequence (DNA): TGTGCCAGCAGTCCATTCGGGACCCCCGGGGAGCTGTTTTTT.

Only a few counts were recorded for this clonotype. The V call is TRBV30, the J call TRBJ1-2; the D gene is possibly TRBD1 (5 bases). The CDR3 runs 15 residues. The ends were cut back, 0 bases at V and 0 bases at J, with 11 bases in the middle. CDR1 is GTSNPN and CDR2 is SVGIG in the germline V gene (reference sequence). The CDR3, as DNA: TGTGCCTGGAGTGTCTGGGACCTTTCTAACTATGGCTACACCTTC. The encoded protein is CAWSVWDLSNYGYTF.

This clonotype showed up just a few times. The gene calls are TRBV5-1 and TRBJ2-3; 7 bases map to TRBD2. This CDR3 has 15 residues. Germline assignment: CDR1 SGHRS and CDR2 YFSETQ. The V gene end was trimmed by 2 bases and the J gene end by 7 bases; junction bases not matched to a gene: 10. The CDR3 region is CASSFFIAGQYTQYF. As DNA, the CDR3 is TGCGCCAGCAGCTTCTTCATAGCGGGCCAATATACGCAGTATTTT.

This clonotype has just a few counts. The chain employs TRBV20-1 and TRBJ2-1; 12 bases agree with TRBD2. The CDR3 totals 14 residues. The V gene's germline CDR1 is DFQATT and CDR2 SNEGSKA (reference sequence). J was trimmed by 9 bases and V by 4 bases; bases with no gene match: 7. This chain's CDR3 is CSATSGRALSEQFF. The CDR3 bases are TGCAGTGCTACTAGCGGGAGGGCCTTGAGTGAGCAGTTCTTC.